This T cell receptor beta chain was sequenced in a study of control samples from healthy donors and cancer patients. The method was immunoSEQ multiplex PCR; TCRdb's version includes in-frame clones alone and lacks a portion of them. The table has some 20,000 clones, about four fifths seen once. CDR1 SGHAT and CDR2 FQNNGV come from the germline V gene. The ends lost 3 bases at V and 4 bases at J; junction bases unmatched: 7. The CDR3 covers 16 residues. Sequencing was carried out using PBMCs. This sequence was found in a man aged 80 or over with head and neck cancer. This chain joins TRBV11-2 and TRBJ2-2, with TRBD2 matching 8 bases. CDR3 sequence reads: CASSFSGGRGTGELFF. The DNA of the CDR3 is TGTGCCAGCAGCTTTTCGGGAGGGCGTGGCACCGGGGAGCTGTTTTTT.